The next 17 T cell receptor beta chains were all read from a single sample in a study of prognosis after radiotherapy for stage I lung cancer. Using two-round multiplex PCR, the authors amplified TCR beta CDR3 from genomic DNA. Primers specific to each TRBV and TRBJ gene drove first-round PCR. TCRdb called the multiplex PCR reads again in MiXCR, with one record for every CDR3 protein. The sample holds fewer than 20,000 distinct CDR3 sequences, 44% seen once. Sequencing used PBMCs, obtained before or after stereotactic body radiation therapy (not recorded which). The receptors here all came from a donor aged 50 or older with non-small cell lung cancer.

This clonotype was picked up many times. This chain links TRBV11-1 with TRBJ2-3; D gene ambiguous. CDR1 is SGHAT and CDR2 is FQDESV in the germline V gene (reference sequence). Trimming stripped 0 bases from V and 3 bases from J, with 13 bases between. This CDR3 is 16 amino acids long. CDR3 in amino acids: CASSLAVLRGTDTQYF. DNA of the CDR3: TGTGCCAGCAGCTTAGCGGTCCTGAGAGGTACAGATACGCAGTATTTT.

The rearrangement joins TRBV6-2 or TRBV6-3 to TRBJ1-2, with a possible D match to TRBD1 (5 bases). Germline values: CDR1 MNHEY, CDR2 SVGEGT. The CDR3 runs to 15 residues. The V end lost 5 bases, the J end lost 0 bases, and 13 bases lay between the germline ends. The CDR3 loop reads CASSEGTVSNYGYTF. CDR3 sequence (DNA): TGTGCCAGCAGTGAAGGGACGGTCTCTAACTATGGCTACACCTTC.

In the case of this clonotype: A read error may account for a junction end that differs from germline. V gene TRBV6-2 or TRBV6-3 combines with J gene TRBJ2-2, with a possible D match to TRBD2 (6 bases). Germline V CDR1 and CDR2: MNHEY, SVGEGT. The CDR3 totals 14 residues. CDR3: CASRVYGGSGELLF. Here the CDR3 DNA reads TGTGCCAGCAGGGTTTATGGGGGGTCCGGGGAGCTGCTTTTT.

V gene TRBV7-8 combines with J gene TRBJ1-1; D is possibly TRBD1 (6 bases). The CDR3 is 13 residues long. CDR1 and CDR2 from the germline V gene are SGHVS and FQNEAQ. V gave up 3 bases and J gave up 4 bases, with 9 bases separating them. The CDR3 loop is CASSFGGLTEAFF. As DNA, the CDR3 is TGTGCCAGCAGCTTCGGGGGGCTCACTGAAGCTTTCTTT.

This clonotype occurred many times. The chain joins TRBV24-1 to TRBJ2-5, with 7 bases fitting TRBD1. V lost 5 bases and J lost 6; bases outside the gene matches: 11. CDR1 is KGHDR, CDR2 SFDVKD, per germline. The CDR3 is 15 residues long. DNA for the CDR3: TGTGCCACCAGTGGGGGGAGACAGGGCCGAAAGACCCAGTACTTC. It yields the protein CATSGGRQGRKTQYF.

The chain uses TRBV6-1 and TRBJ2-7, with no clear D. The CDR3 runs 13 residues. Trimming removed 2 bases from V and 6 bases from J, with 11 bases in between. Germline loops: CDR1 MNHNS, CDR2 SASEGT. The CDR3 nucleotides are TGTGCCAGCAGTGAACCCCCAGTCGGCGAGCAGTACTTC. Translated: CASSEPPVGEQYF.

This clonotype was observed a single time. The J gene is TRBJ2-7, the V gene TRBV4-1; the D is unclear. Germline lookup yields CDR1 MGHRA and CDR2 YSYEKL. Trimming left V 0 bases short and J 8 bases short, with 11 bases between. The length of the CDR3 is 13 residues. This chain's CDR3 is CASSQDCGYQQYF. DNA for the CDR3: TGCGCCAGCAGCCAAGATTGTGGTTACCAGCAGTACTTC.

This clonotype showed up many times. The gene calls are TRBV12-3 or TRBV12-4 and TRBJ2-1; 9 bases are shared with TRBD2. There are 15 residues in the CDR3. V shed 8 bases and J 9 bases; nucleotides not matched to a gene: 14. DNA of the CDR3: TGTGCCAGCGGGCGTTCGCGGGGGGGGGAAAGTGAGCAGTTCTTC. Translated, it gives CASGRSRGGESEQFF.

This clonotype came up many times. J is TRBJ2-5 and V is TRBV20-1; unclear D gene. V lost 0 bases to trimming and J lost 5 bases, with 13 bases between them. The length of the CDR3 is 14 residues. Germline CDR1 is DFQATT and CDR2 is SNEGSKA (reference sequence). In DNA form, the CDR3 reads TGCAGTGCTAGAGATCCCGGGTTGGCGGAGACCCAGTACTTC. It translates to CSARDPGLAETQYF.

There are many counts of this clonotype. A read error may be the cause here, since a much bigger clone is one base away. This sequence joins TRBV6-1 and TRBJ1-2; D possibly corresponds to TRBD1 (6 bases). V shed 6 bases and J shed 5 bases, with 22 bases lying between them. The CDR3 consists of 16 residues. CDR1 and CDR2 from the germline V gene are MNHNS and SASEGT. CDR3 residues: CASSVRGGVGAYGYTF. DNA of the CDR3: TGTGCCAGCAGCGTAAGGGGGGGGGTAGGGGCATATGGCTACACCTTC.

The chain couples TRBV6-2 or TRBV6-3 to TRBJ1-5; D may be TRBD1 (5 bases). The germline V and J ends were trimmed by 5 bases and 4 bases, with 9 bases remaining between them. The CDR3 covers 13 residues. Germline V lookup: CDR1 MNHEY, CDR2 SVGEGT. The CDR3 protein is CASSEQDNQPQHF. CDR3 nucleotide sequence: TGTGCCAGCAGTGAACAGGATAATCAGCCCCAGCATTTT.

On this clonotype itself: One end of the junction is discordant with germline, which a read error may explain. The chain joins TRBV28 to TRBJ1-1; D might be TRBD1 (6 bases). CDR1 is MDHEN and CDR2 is SYDVKM in the germline V gene. The CDR3 extends over 15 amino acids. CDR3 sequence (DNA): TGTGCCATCAGTTCGTTACAGGGAGGCTGGATTGAAGCTTTCTTT. Residues: CAISSLQGGWIEAFF.

Comments on this clonotype: At one of its ends the junction is not consistent with the germline gene, which may arise from a read error. The V gene is TRBV24-1, the J gene TRBJ2-1; possible D gene TRBD2, 5 bases. CDR3 size: 16 residues. The germline CDR1 and CDR2 sequences are KGHDR and SFDVKD. The chain's CDR3 is CANSDLQAAPYNEQFF. The CDR3 nucleotides read TGTGCCAACAGTGATTTGCAAGCGGCCCCCTACAATGAGCAGTTCTTC.

This rearrangement joins TRBV7-8 to TRBJ1-1, with D possibly matching TRBD1 (5 bases). V was pared by 10 bases and J by 6 bases, with 21 bases between. The germline V gene encodes CDR1 SGHVS and CDR2 FQNEAQ. The CDR3 spans 14 residues. The DNA of the CDR3 is TGTGCCATCAGTTTAGTTCAGGGACCCTCTGAAGCTTTCTTT. Protein: CAISLVQGPSEAFF.

Details on this clonotype: A read error may explain this, as a much larger clone is one base away. DNA of the CDR3: TGTGCCAGCTTACCACCTCGGGGGGCGCAGAACACCGGGGAGCTGTTTTTT. It translates to CASLPPRGAQNTGELFF. The gene calls are TRBV18 and TRBJ2-2; D perhaps matches TRBD2 (7 bases). The germline V gene encodes CDR1 KGHSH and CDR2 LQKENI. This CDR3 contains 17 residues.

In the case of this clonotype: A read error may produce the germline difference seen at one junction end. The chain uses TRBV7-9 and TRBJ1-3, with TRBD1 matching 7 bases. CDR1 SEHNR and CDR2 FQNEAQ come from the germline V gene (reference sequence). There are 13 residues in the CDR3. Here the CDR3 reads CAKTGISGNTIYF. CDR3 coding DNA: TGTGCCAAGACAGGGATCTCTGGAAACACAATATATTTT.

A note on this clonotype: One end of the junction is discordant with germline, which a read error may explain. The chain joins TRBV27 to TRBJ2-5, with 7 bases identical to TRBD1. Germline assignment: CDR1 MNHEY and CDR2 SMNVEV (reference sequence). CDR3 length: 15 amino acids. This chain's CDR3 is CASRGTDTIKETEYF. The CDR3 DNA reads TGTGCCAGCAGAGGGACAGATACGATTAAAGAGACCGAGTACTTC.